One TCR beta chain is described in this entry. These data are taken from a study of blood T cell repertoires in COVID-19. Study at large: Material from acute and convalescent COVID-19 was sourced from the United States, Italy and Spain.

The authors' processing: Counts of nucleated cells, estimated from reference gene primer amplification, were obtained. Sequencing was performed with immunoSEQ multiplex PCR; in TCRdb, only in-frame clones are kept and a portion is missing. That table furnishes V, J and clone size, whereas the DNA furnished D and trimming. Of about 360,000 clones in the sample, more than 75% were seen once. With V trimmed by 0 bases and J by 5 bases, 6 bases remained unmatched. Germline V gene sequence: CDR1 SNHLY, CDR2 FYNNEI. This CDR3 is built from 16 residues. Material: peripheral blood. The clonotype originates from a human donor in a cohort sampled during active COVID-19. The chain recombines TRBV2 with TRBJ2-2, with 7 nucleotides matching TRBD2. In DNA, the CDR3 is TGTGCCAGCAGTGAAGCGGGAGGGTCGGAAACCGGGGAGCTGTTTTTT. Residues: CASSEAGGSETGELFF.